Listed below are T cell receptor beta chains from one sample, sequenced in a study of cytomegalovirus exposure and HLA in healthy donors. Profiling relied on immunoSEQ multiplex PCR, and the TCRdb table lists in-frame clones only, not all of them. Recorded for this sample: around 26,000 clones. Source material: PBMCs. These receptors were collected from a male donor in good health and CMV-seropositive. The CDR3 runs from the conserved cysteine through the conserved F or W. The order of the fields is V gene, CDR3 length, J gene, D gene, CDR3 DNA, CDR3 protein. The D gene is left open where the match is weak.

TRBV10-3	13	TRBJ1-1	NA	TGTGCCATCAGTGAGGACAAGAACACTGAAGCTTTCTTT	CAISEDKNTEAFF
TRBV6-1	15	TRBJ2-7	NA	TGTGCCAGCAGTAAAAGGGGGACCAGCGCCTACGAGCAGTACTTC	CASSKRGTSAYEQYF
TRBV6-1	12	TRBJ1-6	NA	TGTGCCAGCAGTGAATTATCCTCACCCCTCCACTTT	CASSELSSPLHF
TRBV7-2	15	TRBJ2-7	NA	TGTGCCAGCAGCCCGGACGCCGGGGGAAGTTACGAGCAGTACTTC	CASSPDAGGSYEQYF
TRBV6-1	15	TRBJ2-6	TRBD1	TGTGCCAGCAGGAGGGACAGGGGAGAGAGCCGAGTCCTGACTTTC	CASRRDRGESRVLTF
TRBV5-4	15	TRBJ2-7	TRBD1	TGTGCCAGCAGCCCGTGGACAGGGGGCGCGAGGGAGCAGTACTTC	CASSPWTGGAREQYF
TRBV27	14	TRBJ1-2	TRBD1	TGTGCCAGCAGGCGGCCCGGGACAGGGGTAGGCTACACCTTC	CASRRPGTGVGYTF
TRBV28	15	TRBJ1-4	NA	TGTGCCAGCAGTGGGGCAACTCAGGTTAATGAAAAACTGTTTTTT	CASSGATQVNEKLFF
TRBV5-1	16	TRBJ2-7	NA	TGCGCCAGCAGCTTCGGTGGTACAGGGTTCGCCTACGAGCAGTACTTC	CASSFGGTGFAYEQYF
TRBV6-5	15	TRBJ2-2	NA	TGTGCCAGCAGTTACGAGGCACGACACACCGGGGAGCTGTTTTTT	CASSYEARHTGELFF
TRBV25-1	16	TRBJ2-7	TRBD2	TGTGCCAGCAGTGAGGATACTAGCGCCCGGGTCTACGAGCAGTACTTC	CASSEDTSARVYEQYF
TRBV6-1	15	TRBJ2-7	NA	TGTGCCAGCGGCGCACTGAGAGGGGGGGCCTACGAGCAGTACTTC	CASGALRGGAYEQYF
TRBV15	13	TRBJ2-1	NA	TGTGCCACCAGCAGAGCCGCAGTCAATGAGCAGTTCTTC	CATSRAAVNEQFF
TRBV10-3	13	TRBJ2-7	NA	TGTGCCACGAACCGGGACACCCTCTACGAGCAGTACTTC	CATNRDTLYEQYF
TRBV27	16	TRBJ2-7	TRBD1	TGTGCCAGCGGGCCTGGGACAGCTTCCATCTCCTACGAGCAGTACTTC	CASGPGTASISYEQYF
TRBV19	14	TRBJ1-2	TRBD1	TGTGCCAGTAGTACACAGGGGGCTAACTATGGCTACACCTTC	CASSTQGANYGYTF
TRBV11-3	15	TRBJ2-2	NA	TGTGCCAGCAGCTCAATAACGGGGAACACCGGGGAGCTGTTTTTT	CASSSITGNTGELFF
TRBV27	16	TRBJ2-7	TRBD2	TGTGCCAGCAGTTTACTAGCGGGGGGATACTCCTACGAGCAGTACTTC	CASSLLAGGYSYEQYF
TRBV27	14	TRBJ2-7	NA	TGTGCCAGCAGTAGAGGAGGGGTTAACTACGAGCAGTACTTC	CASSRGGVNYEQYF
TRBV6-5	14	TRBJ1-1	NA	TGTGCCAGCAGCTCGAAAGGACAGTACACTGAAGCTTTCTTT	CASSSKGQYTEAFF
TRBV9	18	TRBJ2-5	TRBD2	TGTGCCAGCAGCGTTAGATCTTCAGCGGGAGGCGGGTCAGAGACCCAGTACTTC	CASSVRSSAGGGSETQYF
TRBV9	11	TRBJ2-5	NA	TGTGCCAGCAGCGTAGGGCAGACCCAGTACTTC	CASSVGQTQYF
TRBV29-1	17	TRBJ1-2	TRBD1	TGCAGCGCTCTTTCGGGACAGGGGGCTTCGGACAACTATGGCTACACCTTC	CSALSGQGASDNYGYTF
TRBV30	15	TRBJ1-1	TRBD1	TGTGCCTGGACCCACAGGGGGGCCATGAACACTGAAGCTTTCTTT	CAWTHRGAMNTEAFF
TRBV19	15	TRBJ2-7	TRBD1	TGTGCCAGTAGATCTCGGACAGGGAAGAGGTACGAGCAGTACTTC	CASRSRTGKRYEQYF
TRBV9	16	TRBJ2-7	TRBD1	TGTGCCAGCAGCGTAGCTCTAGGACAGGGGCGAAACGAGCAGTACTTC	CASSVALGQGRNEQYF
TRBV7-2	14	TRBJ2-3	NA	TGTGCCAGCAGCTTGGTCAGGGCCGATATTGCGCAGTATTTT	CASSLVRADIAQYF
TRBV15	12	TRBJ1-1	NA	TGTGCCACCAGTGTGAGTCTTACTGAAGCTTTCTTT	CATSVSLTEAFF
TRBV4-3	17	TRBJ1-1	TRBD1	TGCGCCAGCAGCCAAGATCGGGACAGTGGCAGGGACACTGAAGCTTTCTTT	CASSQDRDSGRDTEAFF
TRBV29-1	12	TRBJ2-7	NA	TGCAGCGTTGTATCGTGGCCCTACGAGCAGTACTTC	CSVVSWPYEQYF
TRBV28	17	TRBJ2-5	TRBD2	TGTGCCAGCAGTTTATGGCCTAGCGGGGGGGATGGGGAGACCCAGTACTTC	CASSLWPSGGDGETQYF
TRBV4-1	15	TRBJ2-2	TRBD2	TGCGCCAGCAGCCAGCGAGCGGGGGGCACCGGGGAGCTGTTTTTT	CASSQRAGGTGELFF
TRBV9	13	TRBJ2-1	NA	TGTGCCAGCAGCCCCCTCGGTCCCGATGAGCAGTTCTTC	CASSPLGPDEQFF
TRBV5-1	14	TRBJ2-5	NA	TGCGCCAGCAGCACCCGGGACAACGGAGAGACCCAGTACTTC	CASSTRDNGETQYF
TRBV10-2	18	TRBJ1-5	TRBD1	TGCGCCAGCAGTGATCACAGGACAGGGGCCGAACTGGTTCAGCCCCAGCATTTT	CASSDHRTGAELVQPQHF
TRBV9	15	TRBJ1-1	TRBD1	TGTGCCAGCAGCGCACAGGGGGTTTGGGAAACTGAAGCTTTCTTT	CASSAQGVWETEAFF
TRBV9	14	TRBJ1-2	TRBD1	TGTGCCAGCAGCCCCGGGACAGACAACTATGGCTACACCTTC	CASSPGTDNYGYTF
TRBV19	16	TRBJ1-5	TRBD1	TGTGCCAGTAGAGGAGGGGGCCCCAATAGCAATCAGCCCCAGCATTTT	CASRGGGPNSNQPQHF
TRBV19	15	TRBJ2-4	NA	TGTGCCAGCATGGGGATGGCGGGGGCCAAAAACATTCAGTACTTC	CASMGMAGAKNIQYF
TRBV5-4	16	TRBJ2-6	NA	TGTGCCAGCAGCTTGTCACTGAGCTCTGGGGCCAACGTCCTGACTTTC	CASSLSLSSGANVLTF
TRBV30	11	TRBJ2-7	NA	TGTGCCTGGAGTGATGCGTACGAGCAGTACTTC	CAWSDAYEQYF
TRBV28	15	TRBJ1-6	NA	TGTGCCAGCAGTTCCCATCCCGGGAATAATTCACCCCTCCACTTT	CASSSHPGNNSPLHF
TRBV7-6	16	TRBJ2-7	NA	TGTGCCAGCAGCTTATATCTAGGAGAATCCACCTACGAGCAGTACTTC	CASSLYLGESTYEQYF
TRBV28	14	TRBJ2-7	TRBD1	TGTGCCAGCAGCCGCGGACAGGCACCGTGGGAGCAGTACTTC	CASSRGQAPWEQYF
TRBV4-3	16	TRBJ2-7	TRBD2	TGCGCCAGCAGCCAAGAACGGGGGGTGGCCGGCGACGAGCAGTACTTC	CASSQERGVAGDEQYF
TRBV19	13	TRBJ1-1	NA	TGTGCCAGTAGTCCTCCGGGGAACACTGAAGCTTTCTTT	CASSPPGNTEAFF
TRBV4-2	15	TRBJ2-7	NA	TGTGCCAGCAGCCAAGAAGGCGGAGGTTCCTACGAGCAGTACTTC	CASSQEGGGSYEQYF
TRBV28	14	TRBJ1-2	NA	TGTGCCAGCAGTTCTGAACCGAGGGATTATGGCTACACCTTC	CASSSEPRDYGYTF
TRBV5-1	14	TRBJ2-7	NA	TGCGCCAGCAGGTGGGCAGGGGCACTCGCCGAGCAGTACTTC	CASRWAGALAEQYF
TRBV28	13	TRBJ1-2	NA	TGTGCCAGCAGTCTTCATAGTGCCTATGGCTACACCTTC	CASSLHSAYGYTF
TRBV25-1	11	TRBJ1-2	NA	TGTGCCAGCAGTGAACCCAGAGGCTACACCTTC	CASSEPRGYTF
TRBV6-6	14	TRBJ1-1	TRBD1	TGTGCCAGCAGTGACGGACAGGGAGGCACTGAAGCTTTCTTT	CASSDGQGGTEAFF
TRBV4-2	14	TRBJ1-1	NA	TGTGCCAGCAGCCAAGAACAGATTAACACTGAAGCTTTCTTT	CASSQEQINTEAFF
TRBV7-2	14	TRBJ1-1	NA	TGTGCCAGCAGCTTAGCCGCGGGGAACACTGAAGCTTTCTTT	CASSLAAGNTEAFF
TRBV18	12	TRBJ2-7	NA	TGTGCCAGCTCAGCTCTCGGTTACGAGCAGTACTTC	CASSALGYEQYF
TRBV7-2	16	TRBJ2-7	TRBD2	TGTGCCAGCAGCTTATTGAGCGGGAGTGGGTCCTACGAGCAGTACTTC	CASSLLSGSGSYEQYF
TRBV6-1	16	TRBJ2-7	NA	TGTGCCAGCAGTGAAGCGCTAATGGAACAGGGCTACGAGCAGTACTTC	CASSEALMEQGYEQYF